The entry below gives a single TCR beta chain sequence along with its context. Its antigen remains unknown. This specimen comes from a study of T cell repertoires in ileal Crohn's disease. Study conclusions and caveats: Compared with CD4 T cells, sorted CD8 cells carried more expanded clones. Compared with non-smokers, active smokers at surgery showed more clonal expansions.

Germline V gives CDR1 MGHDK, CDR2 SYGVNS. V dropped 5 bases and J dropped 11 bases, with 15 bases sitting between them. This CDR3 region has 12 residues. Clones were sequenced by immunoSEQ multiplex PCR, and TCRdb holds only the in-frame ones, with some missing. The sample holds about 14,000 clones; around 84% are singletons and the top ten take about 6%. The chain recombines TRBV25-1 with TRBJ2-5; D is possibly TRBD2 (6 bases). The receptor was isolated from an adult with Crohn's disease. Sequencing used ileal tissue. CDR3 residues: CASSRRAGTQYF. In nucleotides, the CDR3 is TGTGCCAGCAGTCGGAGGGCCGGGACTCAGTACTTC. The full variable domain, in which reference TRBV25-1 and TRBJ2-5 provide the parts outside the CDR3, is EADIYQTPRYLVIGTGKKITLECSQTMGHDKMYWYQQDPGMELHLIHYSYGVNSTEKGDLSSESTVSRIRTEHFPLTLESARPSHTSQYLCASSRRAGTQYFGPGTRLLVL.